Below, one T cell receptor beta chain is given with its context. The antigen is unknown. CDR1 and CDR2 from the germline V gene are SGHRS and YFSETQ. CDR3 size: 15 residues. The V and J ends lost 5 bases and 3 bases respectively, with 18 bases between them. The data belong to a study of cytomegalovirus exposure and HLA in healthy donors. Looking at the study overall: Approximately 180 million T cells yielded roughly 100 million unique TCR beta sequences, as an earlier analysis found.

This cohort consisted of healthy bone marrow donors. The PCR had 60 Vbeta and 13 Jbeta primers. Produced via immunoSEQ multiplex PCR; TCRdb's table is partial and in-frame only. In the table there are approximately 110,000 clones, around 80% of which are singletons. Study-wide findings and caveats: What a later analysis showed was that several of the most significant clusters appeared linked to common viral pathogens. Sequencing likely produced, as an artifact, a cluster of highly shared sequence variants.

The TCR originated in an older woman in good health and CMV-seropositive. The specimen was PBMCs. This chain joins TRBV5-1 and TRBJ2-7; tentatively, D is TRBD2 (7 bases). This CDR3 reads CASSRLSGGNYEQYF. The CDR3 coding sequence is TGCGCCAGCAGTCGACTATCGGGGGGCAACTACGAGCAGTACTTC.